This T cell receptor beta chain was obtained from a study of vaccination effects on CD4 cells after COVID-19. The wider study: Two convalescent patients were sampled 16 days and one week before vaccination. Whole-study results and caveats: After vaccination, at late timepoints, clones induced by infection and by vaccine contracted markedly.

Data came from immunoSEQ multiplex PCR; TCRdb stores just in-frame clones and leaves some out. The sample consists of roughly 54,000 clones, around 82% of them appearing once. The CDR3 totals 15 residues. Germline CDR1 and CDR2: MNHEY and SVGAGI. Prior to sequencing, the ViraFEST assay stimulated PBMC with viral peptide pools, which expanded the antigen-specific CD4+ T cells. At the end of 10 days of culture, CD4+ T cells were isolated. Infection dated between March and December 2020, before the Alpha, Beta and Delta variants reached the United States. Roughly 2.1 million PBMC per well were cultured with around 10 IU/ml IL-2 and roughly 9.9 ug/ml peptides. Comments on this clone: Its antigen is not identified. The junction differs from germline at one of its ends, possibly a read error.

This TCR was recovered from a human donor who had a prior SARS-CoV-2 infection. The sequences come from CD4+ T cells from PBMCs cultured with HIV peptides, collected before COVID-19 vaccination. Subset here: HIV-1 Nef peptide pool negative control/reference culture. This rearrangement joins TRBV6-5 to TRBJ2-1; 12 bases map to TRBD2. The CDR3: CASSYSRLAGGTFVF. The CDR3 coding sequence is TGTGCCAGCAGTTACTCGAGGCTAGCGGGGGGGACCTTTGTCTTC.